The 18 T cell receptor beta chains reported below all come from one sample, sequenced in a study of T-cell reconstitution after alpha-beta-depleted transplantation in children. During its preparation, the TCRbeta library received unique molecular identifiers. Each CDR3 protein is one row after TCRdb ran MiXCR on the PCR reads. There are about 500,000 distinct CDR3 sequences in the sample; 30% to 35% occur only once, and under 3% lies in the top ten. Sequenced material: PBMCs from the stem cell graft donor, taken from the stem cell graft. The receptors stem from a human donor who donated a stem cell graft to a child with aplastic anemia.

V and J are TRBV7-2 and TRBJ2-3, with 9 bases fitting TRBD2. V dropped 0 bases and J dropped 8; count of bases not matched to a gene: 0. This CDR3 has 13 amino acids. Germline V gives CDR1 SGHTA, CDR2 FQGNSA. CDR3 sequence (DNA): TGTGCCAGCAGCTTAGCGCGGGAGGGTACGCAGTATTTT. Translation gives CASSLAREGTQYF. The variable domain in full, completed from reference TRBV7-2 and TRBJ2-3, reads GAGVSQSPSNKVTEKGKDVELRCDPISGHTALYWYRQSLGQGLEFLIYFQGNSAPDKSGLPSDRFSAERTGGSVSTLTIQRTQQEDSAVYLCASSLAREGTQYFGPGTRLTVL.

The chain employs TRBV30 and TRBJ1-1; no clear D gene. Germline V gene lookup returns CDR1 GTSNPN and CDR2 SVGIG (reference sequence). V was shortened by 5 bases and J by 0 bases, with 10 bases between the two germline ends. This CDR3 spans 13 amino acids. The CDR3 protein is CAWSPGVNTEAFF. The CDR3 region has the DNA TGTGCCTGGTCCCCTGGGGTGAACACTGAAGCTTTCTTT.

The chain links TRBV7-2 to TRBJ1-1; tentative D call: TRBD1 (5 bases). V gave up 8 bases and J gave up 5 bases, with 15 bases separating them. The CDR3 covers 13 residues. CDR1 and CDR2 from the germline V gene are SGHTA and FQGNSA. In DNA form, the CDR3 reads TGTGCCAGCCATTGGGGGGTAGGAACTGAAGCTTTCTTT. It encodes CASHWGVGTEAFF.

This rearrangement joins TRBV18 to TRBJ2-2; a possible D gene is TRBD2 (5 bases). CDR1 KGHSH and CDR2 LQKENI come from the germline V gene. Trimming cost V 2 bases and J 0 bases, with 10 bases left between them. The CDR3 runs to 16 residues. DNA for the CDR3: TGTGCCAGCTCACCAGCAGGACTTGCGAACACCGGGGAGCTGTTTTTT. Its protein is CASSPAGLANTGELFF. The variable domain in full, with the rest retrieved from reference TRBV18 and TRBJ2-2, is NAGVMQNPRHLVRRRGQEARLRCSPMKGHSHVYWYRQLPEEGLKFMVYLQKENIIDESGMPKERFSAEFPKEGPSILRIQQVVRGDSAAYFCASSPAGLANTGELFFGEGSRLTVL.

The J gene is TRBJ2-2, the V gene TRBV29-1, with TRBD1 as a possible D gene (6 bases). CDR3 length: 13 amino acids. CDR1 is SQVTM, CDR2 ANQGSEA, per germline. Trimming removed 6 bases at V and 0 bases at J, with 8 bases between. The CDR3 DNA reads TGCAGCGTGGACAGTACGAACACCGGGGAGCTGTTTTTT. This codes for CSVDSTNTGELFF.

This clonotype was seen only a few times. CDR3 in amino acids: CASSPIGQMNTEAFF. CDR3 nucleotides: TGTGCCAGCTCACCCATTGGACAAATGAACACTGAAGCTTTCTTT. V and J are TRBV18 and TRBJ1-1; tentatively, D is TRBD1 (5 bases). This CDR3 contains 15 residues. In germline, CDR1 is KGHSH, CDR2 LQKENI. Trimming left V 3 bases short and J 0 bases short, with 11 bases between.

The chain carries TRBV5-4 and TRBJ2-7; TRBD2 matches 10 bases. Trimming cost V 3 bases and J 4 bases; bases outside gene matches: 10. The CDR3 is made up of 16 amino acids. Looked up from germline, CDR1 is SGHNT and CDR2 is YYREEE (reference sequence). The CDR3 reads CASSSQGTSAAYEQYV. CDR3 bases: TGTGCCAGCAGCTCGCAAGGGACTAGCGCGGCATACGAGCAGTACGTC.

V usage is TRBV29-1 and J usage is TRBJ2-7; a possible D gene is TRBD2 (6 bases). This CDR3 has 12 residues. V lost 6 bases, J lost 7 bases, and 16 bases lay in between. Germline CDR1 and CDR2: SQVTM and ANQGSEA. The CDR3 sequence is CSVRDSSGEQYV. The CDR3 DNA sequence: TGCAGCGTCCGGGACTCCTCAGGAGAGCAGTACGTC.

Only a few counts were recorded for this clonotype. The gene calls are TRBV7-2 and TRBJ2-5; D not certain. The CDR3 consists of 13 residues. V lost 0 bases and J lost 4, with 6 bases in between. Germline V lookup: CDR1 SGHTA, CDR2 FQGNSA. CDR3 loop: CASSLALVETQYF. The CDR3 DNA is TGTGCCAGCAGCTTAGCCCTAGTAGAGACCCAGTACTTC.

About this clonotype itself: An end of the junction does not agree with germline; a read error may underlie this. This chain uses TRBV6-5 with TRBJ2-7, with 10 bases that match TRBD1. The CDR3 is 15 residues long. CDR1 and CDR2 from the germline V gene are MNHEY and SVGAGI. The CDR3 DNA follows: TGTGCCGGCAGTTACCACCCGGGACAGGGGTCCGAGCAGTACTTC. Its translation is CAGSYHPGQGSEQYF.

The chain joins TRBV7-8 to TRBJ2-2; TRBD1 or TRBD2 may be the D gene (5 bases each). Trimming removed 0 bases at V and 5 bases at J, with 16 bases between. The germline V gene encodes CDR1 SGHVS and CDR2 FQNEAQ. This CDR3 contains 17 residues. In DNA, the CDR3 is TGTGCCAGCAGCTTAGCGTCCGGATGGGGGATTACCGGGGAGCTGTTTTTT. It specifies CASSLASGWGITGELFF.

J is TRBJ2-1 and V is TRBV11-1; D remains unclear. Trimming stripped 4 bases from V and 0 bases from J, with 22 bases between. The CDR3 totals 19 residues. The germline gives CDR1 SGHAT, CDR2 FQDESV (reference sequence). CDR3 sequence: CASSSPLGSKTYSYNEQFF. For the CDR3, the DNA is TGTGCCAGCAGCTCCCCCCTCGGATCAAAAACATACTCCTACAATGAGCAGTTCTTC.

This clonotype was detected a few times. This chain connects TRBV7-2 to TRBJ1-4, with D uncertain. There are 15 residues in the CDR3. Trimming left V 5 bases short and J 4 bases short, with 14 bases between. CDR1 is SGHTA and CDR2 is FQGNSA in the germline V gene. CDR3 protein: CASSPSGGSNEKLFF. The CDR3 DNA is TGTGCCAGCAGCCCGTCCGGCGGAAGTAATGAAAAACTGTTTTTT.

J is TRBJ2-1 and V is TRBV29-1; TRBD1 matches 8 bases. CDR1 is SQVTM, CDR2 ANQGSEA, per germline. The V segment lost 4 bases and the J segment 4 bases; nucleotides outside the gene matches: 21. The CDR3 is 19 amino acids. CDR3 in DNA: TGCAGCGTTGGGGGGGCAGGGGGCTTCGCAGTAGGGGGGTACAATGAGCAGTTCTTC. Residues: CSVGGAGGFAVGGYNEQFF.

This clonotype has ten or more counts. This chain connects TRBV12-3 or TRBV12-4 to TRBJ2-5; 8 bases are shared with TRBD1. The V and J ends lost 5 bases and 3 bases, in that order; junction bases with no gene match: 2. The CDR3 sequence is 13 residues long. The chain's CDR3 is CASSGTGEETQYF. In DNA form, the CDR3 reads TGTGCCAGCAGTGGGACAGGTGAAGAGACCCAGTACTTC.

The genes are TRBV6-5 and TRBJ2-5; 8 positions match TRBD2. The V gene end was trimmed by 6 bases and the J gene end by 5 bases; junction bases not matched to a gene: 11. The length of the CDR3 is 15 residues. In germline, CDR1 is MNHEY, CDR2 SVGAGI. The CDR3 reads CASRYSGTIPETQYF. The CDR3 bases are TGTGCCAGCAGATATAGCGGGACCATCCCCGAGACCCAGTACTTC.

This clonotype was found a few times. The J gene is TRBJ1-5, the V gene TRBV30; D unresolved. Germline CDR1 and CDR2: GTSNPN and SVGIG (reference sequence). The CDR3 loop spans 14 amino acids. V gave up 0 bases and J gave up 3 bases, with 9 bases separating them. CDR3 region: CAWSVTDPNQPQHF. In DNA, the CDR3 is TGTGCCTGGAGTGTAACAGACCCCAATCAGCCCCAGCATTTT.

The chain uses TRBV4-3 and TRBJ2-6; D gene ambiguous. Germline V gives CDR1 LGHNA, CDR2 YSLEER. V was clipped by 4 bases and J by 5 bases, with 6 bases between them. This CDR3 contains 13 residues. The CDR3 is CASSPRRANVLTF. CDR3 nucleotide sequence: TGCGCCAGCAGCCCCCGTCGGGCCAACGTCCTGACTTTC.